The source of this T cell receptor (beta chain) is a study of T cells in Graves' hyperthyroidism and ophthalmopathy. The source material, RNA transcripts, was used to amplify TCR beta CDR3 regions. The TCR CDR3 first-round RT-PCR relied on the HTBI primer set. TCRdb re-analysed the multiplex PCR reads in MiXCR, keeping a single row per CDR3 protein. The sample lists around 290,000 distinct CDR3 sequences, roughly an eighth seen once, with 7.9% in the top ten. Trimming took off 3 bases at V and 10 bases at J, with 22 bases between the two ends. The germline V gene encodes CDR1 ENHRY and CDR2 SYGVKD. CDR3 size: 16 residues.

Material for sequencing was blood. The chain carries TRBV10-3 and TRBJ2-1, with D tentatively TRBD2 (5 bases). The TCR was taken from a woman in her 40s with Graves' hyperthyroidism. In nucleotides, the CDR3 is TGTGCCATCAGTGAAGACTCTGTGGAGCTAGGCGGGGAGCAGTTCTTC. Translated, it gives CAISEDSVELGGEQFF.